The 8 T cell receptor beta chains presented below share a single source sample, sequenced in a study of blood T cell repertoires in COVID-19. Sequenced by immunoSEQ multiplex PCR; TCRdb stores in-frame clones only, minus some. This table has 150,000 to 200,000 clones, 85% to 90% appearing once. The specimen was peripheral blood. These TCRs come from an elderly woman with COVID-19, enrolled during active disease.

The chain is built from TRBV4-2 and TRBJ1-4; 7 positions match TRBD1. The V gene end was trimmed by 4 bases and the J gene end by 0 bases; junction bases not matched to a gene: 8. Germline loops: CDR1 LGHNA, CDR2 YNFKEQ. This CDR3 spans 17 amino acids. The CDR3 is CASSPGTVTSTNEKLFF. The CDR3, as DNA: TGTGCCAGCAGCCCCGGGACAGTCACTTCAACTAATGAAAAACTGTTTTTT.

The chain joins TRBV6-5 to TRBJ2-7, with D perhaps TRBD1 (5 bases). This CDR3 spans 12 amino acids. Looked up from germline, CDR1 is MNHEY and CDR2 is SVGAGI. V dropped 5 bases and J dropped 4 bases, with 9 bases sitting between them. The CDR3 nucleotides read TGTGCCAGCAGTCCTCAGGGTTACGAGCAGTACTTC. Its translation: CASSPQGYEQYF.

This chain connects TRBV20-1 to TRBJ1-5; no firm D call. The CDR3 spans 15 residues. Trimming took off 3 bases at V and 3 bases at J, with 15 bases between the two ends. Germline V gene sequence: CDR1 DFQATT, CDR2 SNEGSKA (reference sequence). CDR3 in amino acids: CSASLIRDHNQPQHF. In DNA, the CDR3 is TGCAGTGCTAGTCTCATTCGGGATCACAATCAGCCCCAGCATTTT.

CDR3 loop: CASAREGEAFF. The DNA for the CDR3 is TGTGCCAGTGCACGGGAAGGTGAAGCTTTCTTT. This chain joins TRBV2 and TRBJ1-1; D not certain. V lost 9 bases, J lost 7 bases, and 12 bases lay in between. This CDR3 has 11 amino acids. Germline CDR1 and CDR2: SNHLY and FYNNEI.

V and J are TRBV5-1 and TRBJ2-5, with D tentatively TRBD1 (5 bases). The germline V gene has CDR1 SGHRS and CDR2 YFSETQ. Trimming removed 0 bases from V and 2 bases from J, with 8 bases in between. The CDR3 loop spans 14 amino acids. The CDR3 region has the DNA TGCGCCAGCAGCTTGGGACGGACACAAGAGACCCAGTACTTC. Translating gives CASSLGRTQETQYF. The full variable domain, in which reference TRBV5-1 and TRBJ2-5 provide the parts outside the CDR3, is KAGVTQTPRYLIKTRGQQVTLSCSPISGHRSVSWYQQTPGQGLQFLFEYFSETQRNKGNFPGRFSGRQFSNSRSEMNVSTLELGDSALYLCASSLGRTQETQYFGPGTRLLVL.

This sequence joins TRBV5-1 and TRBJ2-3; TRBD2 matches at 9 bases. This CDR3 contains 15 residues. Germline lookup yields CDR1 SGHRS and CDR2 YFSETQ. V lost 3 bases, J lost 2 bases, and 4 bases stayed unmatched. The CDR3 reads CASSWAGGPTDTQYF. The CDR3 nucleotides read TGCGCCAGCAGCTGGGCGGGAGGGCCCACAGATACGCAGTATTTT.

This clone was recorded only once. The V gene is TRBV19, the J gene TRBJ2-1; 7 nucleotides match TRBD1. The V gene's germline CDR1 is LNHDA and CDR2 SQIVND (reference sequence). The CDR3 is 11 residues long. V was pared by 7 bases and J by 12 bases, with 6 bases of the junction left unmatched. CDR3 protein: CASIGPGGQFF. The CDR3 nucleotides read TGTGCCAGTATCGGACCAGGGGGGCAGTTCTTC.

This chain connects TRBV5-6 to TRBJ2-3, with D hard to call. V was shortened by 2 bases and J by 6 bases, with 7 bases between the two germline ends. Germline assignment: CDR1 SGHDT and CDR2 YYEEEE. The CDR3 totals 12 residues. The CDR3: CASSFYSDTQYF. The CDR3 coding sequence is TGTGCCAGCAGCTTTTATTCCGATACGCAGTATTTT.